This passage covers 10 T cell receptor beta chains from one sample sequenced in a study of T cell changes during pregnancy in multiple sclerosis. Using immunoSEQ multiplex PCR, the repertoire was profiled, and TCRdb retains in-frame clones only, with some absent. The sample records 20,000 to 25,000 clones, more than 85% being singletons. This material consisted of CD4+ T cells from peripheral blood mononuclear cells, taken in the third trimester of pregnancy. These receptor sequences come from a female donor with multiple sclerosis, enrolled in a pregnancy study.

The rearrangement joins TRBV5-1 to TRBJ1-5; 8 nucleotides agree with TRBD1. V shed 4 bases and J 6 bases; nucleotides not matched to a gene: 6. This CDR3 is 14 amino acids long. Germline V lookup: CDR1 SGHRS, CDR2 YFSETQ. CDR3 amino acids: CASSPTGAGQPQHF. CDR3 DNA: TGCGCCAGCAGCCCGACAGGGGCGGGTCAGCCCCAGCATTTT.

This sequence joins TRBV4-2 and TRBJ1-5; 7 bases agree with TRBD1. This CDR3 comprises 14 residues. Per germline, CDR1 LGHNA and CDR2 YNFKEQ. V shed 1 base, J shed 5 bases, and the junction held 2 bases outside the gene matches. This CDR3 is CASSQGDSHQPQHF. In nucleotides, the CDR3 is TGTGCCAGCAGCCAAGGGGACAGTCATCAGCCCCAGCATTTT.

The rearrangement uses TRBV18 and TRBJ2-7, with no clear D. Trimming cost V 5 bases and J 0 bases, with 5 bases left between them. Germline assignment: CDR1 KGHSH and CDR2 LQKENI. This CDR3 has 12 residues. Here the CDR3 DNA reads TGTGCCAGCTCAACGAGCTCCTACGAGCAGTACTTC. Its protein product is CASSTSSYEQYF.

The chain employs TRBV7-8 and TRBJ2-1; 8 bases map to TRBD2. V trimming: 2 bases; J trimming: 7 bases; junction bases outside the gene matches: 10. CDR3 length: 16 amino acids. CDR1 is SGHVS and CDR2 is FQNEAQ in the germline V gene. CDR3 sequence: CASSLFDGGAGNEQFF. The CDR3 DNA is TGTGCCAGCAGCTTATTTGACGGGGGGGCGGGAAATGAGCAGTTCTTC.

The genes are TRBV7-2 and TRBJ2-5; possibly TRBD2 for D (7 bases). The CDR3 has 16 residues. Trimming shortened V by 5 bases and J by 5 bases, and 21 bases separated the two germline ends. Germline V gene data show CDR1 as SGHTA and CDR2 as FQGNSA. CDR3 sequence reads: CASSPLGRGLVETQYF. The CDR3 DNA follows: TGTGCCAGCAGCCCGCTTGGGCGGGGGCTGGTGGAGACCCAGTACTTC.

The rearrangement uses TRBV6-1 and TRBJ2-4; D ambiguous. Germline V gene sequence: CDR1 MNHNS, CDR2 SASEGT. The CDR3 covers 15 residues. The ends were cut back, 3 bases at V and 0 bases at J, with 9 bases in the middle. CDR3 sequence: CASSETRLAKNIQYF. The DNA for the CDR3 is TGTGCCAGCAGTGAGACTCGGTTAGCCAAAAACATTCAGTACTTC.

The chain links TRBV4-2 to TRBJ2-1, with D possibly matching TRBD2 (7 bases). Trimming stripped 1 base from V and 6 bases from J, with 22 bases between. The CDR3 runs 18 residues. Per germline, CDR1 LGHNA and CDR2 YNFKEQ. Here the CDR3 DNA reads TGTGCCAGCAGCCAAGGGAGCTTGGGGGGGGGCTTGGGCAATGAGCAGTTCTTC. Amino acid sequence: CASSQGSLGGGLGNEQFF.

The chain carries TRBV7-2 and TRBJ2-7, with 11 positions matching TRBD1. The CDR3 spans 15 residues. The V segment lost 2 bases and the J segment 3 bases; nucleotides outside the gene matches: 3. The V gene's germline CDR1 is SGHTA and CDR2 FQGNSA. The CDR3: CASSLYGTGGYEQYF. Here the CDR3 DNA reads TGTGCCAGCAGCTTATATGGGACAGGGGGCTACGAGCAGTACTTC.

The chain joins TRBV11-2 to TRBJ2-1, with TRBD2 identical over 15 bases. The CDR3 consists of 15 residues. V lost 3 bases and J lost 12; bases outside the gene matches: 6. Germline loops: CDR1 SGHAT, CDR2 FQNNGV. The DNA for the CDR3 is TGTGCCAGCAGCTTCGGGACTAGCGGGGGGTATGGGCAGTTCTTC. This gives the protein CASSFGTSGGYGQFF.

The V call is TRBV5-4, the J call TRBJ2-3, with D possibly being TRBD1 (5 bases). V was shortened by 3 bases and J by 5 bases, with 13 bases between the two germline ends. Germline CDR1 is SGHNT and CDR2 is YYREEE (reference sequence). This CDR3 has 14 amino acids. DNA for the CDR3: TGTGCCAGCAGCTCACAGGCCGGTGGAGATACGCAGTATTTT. It codes for CASSSQAGGDTQYF. The whole variable domain, remainder taken from reference TRBV5-4 and TRBJ2-3, is ETGVTQSPTHLIKTRGQQVTLRCSSQSGHNTVSWYQQALGQGPQFIFQYYREEENGRGNFPPRFSGLQFPNYSSELNVNALELDDSALYLCASSSQAGGDTQYFGPGTRLTVL.